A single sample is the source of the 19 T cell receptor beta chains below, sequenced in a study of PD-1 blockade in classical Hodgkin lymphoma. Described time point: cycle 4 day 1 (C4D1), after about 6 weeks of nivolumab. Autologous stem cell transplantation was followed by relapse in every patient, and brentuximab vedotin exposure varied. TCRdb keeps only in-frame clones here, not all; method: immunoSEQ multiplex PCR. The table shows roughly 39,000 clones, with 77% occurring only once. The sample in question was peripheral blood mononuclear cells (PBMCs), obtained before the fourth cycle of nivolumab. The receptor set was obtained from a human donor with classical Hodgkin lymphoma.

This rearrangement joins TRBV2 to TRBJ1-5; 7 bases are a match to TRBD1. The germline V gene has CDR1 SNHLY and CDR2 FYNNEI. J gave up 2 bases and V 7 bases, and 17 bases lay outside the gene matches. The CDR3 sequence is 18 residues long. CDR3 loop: CASNYRTGGNGGNQPQHF. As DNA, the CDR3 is TGTGCCAGCAATTACCGGACAGGAGGGAATGGTGGCAATCAGCCCCAGCATTTT. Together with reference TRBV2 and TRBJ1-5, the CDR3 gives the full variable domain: EPEVTQTPSHQVTQMGQEVILRCVPISNHLYFYWYRQILGQKVEFLVSFYNNEISEKSEIFDDQFSVERPDGSNFTLKIRSTKLEDSAMYFCASNYRTGGNGGNQPQHFGDGTRLSIL.

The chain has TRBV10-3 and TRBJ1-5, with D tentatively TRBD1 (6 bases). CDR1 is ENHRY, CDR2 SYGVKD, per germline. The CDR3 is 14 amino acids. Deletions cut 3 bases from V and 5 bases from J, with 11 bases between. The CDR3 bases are TGTGCCATCAGTGAAGGGGGGGTGGATCAGCCCCAGCATTTT. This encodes CAISEGGVDQPQHF.

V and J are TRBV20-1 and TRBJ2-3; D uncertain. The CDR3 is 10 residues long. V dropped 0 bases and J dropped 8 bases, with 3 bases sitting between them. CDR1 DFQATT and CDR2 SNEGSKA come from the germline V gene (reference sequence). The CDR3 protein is CSAREGTQYF. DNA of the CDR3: TGCAGTGCTAGAGAGGGTACGCAGTATTTT.

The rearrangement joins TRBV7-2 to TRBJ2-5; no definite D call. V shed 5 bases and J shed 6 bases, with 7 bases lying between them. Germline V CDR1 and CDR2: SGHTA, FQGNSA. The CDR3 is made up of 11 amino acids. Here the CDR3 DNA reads TGTGCCAGCAGCATCCAGAAGACCCAGTACTTC. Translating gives CASSIQKTQYF.

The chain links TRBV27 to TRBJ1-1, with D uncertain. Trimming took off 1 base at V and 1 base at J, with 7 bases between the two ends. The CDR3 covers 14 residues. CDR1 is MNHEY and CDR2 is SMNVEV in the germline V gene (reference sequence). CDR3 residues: CASSLYATNTEAFF. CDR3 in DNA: TGTGCCAGCAGTTTATATGCTACGAACACTGAAGCTTTCTTT.

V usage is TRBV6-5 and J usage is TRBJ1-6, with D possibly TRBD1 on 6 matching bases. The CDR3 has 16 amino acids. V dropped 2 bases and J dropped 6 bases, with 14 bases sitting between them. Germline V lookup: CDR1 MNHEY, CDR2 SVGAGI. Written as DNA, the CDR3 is TGTGCCAGCAGTTACAACAGGGTCATACTTAATTCACCCCTCCACTTT. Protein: CASSYNRVILNSPLHF.

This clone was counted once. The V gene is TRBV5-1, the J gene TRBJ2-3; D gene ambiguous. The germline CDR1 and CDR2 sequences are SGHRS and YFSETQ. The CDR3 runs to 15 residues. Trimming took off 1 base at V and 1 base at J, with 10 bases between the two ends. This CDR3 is CASSLNPSGTDTQYF. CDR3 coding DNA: TGCGCCAGCAGCTTGAATCCCAGCGGCACAGATACGCAGTATTTT.

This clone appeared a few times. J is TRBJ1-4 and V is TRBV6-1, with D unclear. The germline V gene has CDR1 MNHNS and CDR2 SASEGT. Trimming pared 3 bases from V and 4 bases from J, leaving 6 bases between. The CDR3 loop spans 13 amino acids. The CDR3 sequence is CASSEISNEKLFF. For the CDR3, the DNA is TGTGCCAGCAGTGAGATCAGTAATGAAAAACTGTTTTTT.

The CDR3 coding sequence is TGTGCCAGCAGCTTAGTGTTAGCTAACTATGGCTACACCTTC. This gives the protein CASSLVLANYGYTF. This chain links TRBV7-2 with TRBJ1-2; D not certain. The V end lost 1 base, the J end lost 0 bases, and 6 bases lay between the germline ends. Germline CDR1 and CDR2: SGHTA and FQGNSA. This CDR3 is 14 amino acids long.

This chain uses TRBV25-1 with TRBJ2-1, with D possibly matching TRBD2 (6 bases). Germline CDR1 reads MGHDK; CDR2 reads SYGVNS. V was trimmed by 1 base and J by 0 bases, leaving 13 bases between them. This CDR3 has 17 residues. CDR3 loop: CASSESVGDFSYNEQFF. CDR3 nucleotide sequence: TGTGCCAGCAGTGAATCGGTAGGGGACTTCTCCTACAATGAGCAGTTCTTC.

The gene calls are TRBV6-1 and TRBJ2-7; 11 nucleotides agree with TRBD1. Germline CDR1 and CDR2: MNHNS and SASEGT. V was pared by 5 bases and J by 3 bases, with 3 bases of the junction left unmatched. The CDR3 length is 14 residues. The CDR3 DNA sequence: TGTGCCAGCAGTCGGGACAGGGGGGACTACGAGCAGTACTTC. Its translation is CASSRDRGDYEQYF.

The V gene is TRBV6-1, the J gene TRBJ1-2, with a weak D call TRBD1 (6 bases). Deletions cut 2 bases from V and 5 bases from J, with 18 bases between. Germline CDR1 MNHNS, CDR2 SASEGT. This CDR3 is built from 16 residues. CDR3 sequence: CASSEFATGQLYGYTF. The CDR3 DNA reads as TGTGCCAGCAGTGAATTTGCAACCGGACAGCTTTATGGCTACACCTTC.

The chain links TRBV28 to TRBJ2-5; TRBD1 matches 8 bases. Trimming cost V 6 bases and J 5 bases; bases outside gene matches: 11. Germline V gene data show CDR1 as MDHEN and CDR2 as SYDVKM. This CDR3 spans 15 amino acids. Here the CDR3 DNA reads TGTGCCAGCAGCGCCGGACAGGGCGGGGCGGAGACCCAGTACTTC. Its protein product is CASSAGQGGAETQYF.

The CDR3 reads CASSPGQGPYEQYF. The DNA for the CDR3 is TGTGCCAGCAGCCCCGGACAGGGTCCCTACGAGCAGTACTTC. The chain couples TRBV5-4 to TRBJ2-7; 8 bases match TRBD1. There are 14 residues in the CDR3. V lost 4 bases and J lost 2; bases outside the gene matches: 5. The germline CDR1 and CDR2 sequences are SGHNT and YYREEE (reference sequence).

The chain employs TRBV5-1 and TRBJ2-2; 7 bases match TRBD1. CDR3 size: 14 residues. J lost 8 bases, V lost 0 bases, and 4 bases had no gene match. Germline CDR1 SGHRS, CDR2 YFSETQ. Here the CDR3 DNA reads TGCGCCAGCAGCTTGGAGGGGGCGAAGGGGGAGCTGTTTTTT. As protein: CASSLEGAKGELFF.

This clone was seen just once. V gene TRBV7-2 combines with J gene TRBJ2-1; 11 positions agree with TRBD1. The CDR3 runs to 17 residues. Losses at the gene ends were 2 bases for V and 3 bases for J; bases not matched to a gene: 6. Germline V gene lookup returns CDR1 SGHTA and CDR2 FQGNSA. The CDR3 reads CASSLTGTGGNYNEQFF. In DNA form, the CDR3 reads TGTGCCAGCAGCTTAACCGGGACAGGGGGAAACTACAATGAGCAGTTCTTC. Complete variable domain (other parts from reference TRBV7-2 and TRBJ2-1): GAGVSQSPSNKVTEKGKDVELRCDPISGHTALYWYRQSLGQGLEFLIYFQGNSAPDKSGLPSDRFSAERTGGSVSTLTIQRTQQEDSAVYLCASSLTGTGGNYNEQFFGPGTRLTVL.

CDR3 sequence reads: CATSPRQDTGELFF. The CDR3 region has the DNA TGTGCCACCAGTCCCCGACAGGACACCGGGGAGCTGTTTTTT. The V gene is TRBV15, the J gene TRBJ2-2, with D maybe TRBD1 (6 bases). V lost 6 bases and J 3 bases, leaving 11 bases between the germline ends. The CDR3 consists of 14 residues. Germline V gives CDR1 LNHNV, CDR2 YYDKDF (reference sequence).

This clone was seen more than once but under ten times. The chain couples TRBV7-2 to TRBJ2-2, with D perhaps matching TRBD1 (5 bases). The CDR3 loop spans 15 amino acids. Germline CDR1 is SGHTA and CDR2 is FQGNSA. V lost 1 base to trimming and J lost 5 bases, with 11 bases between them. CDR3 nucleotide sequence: TGTGCCAGCAGCTTAGGATTCAGGGATACCGGGGAGCTGTTTTTT. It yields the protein CASSLGFRDTGELFF.

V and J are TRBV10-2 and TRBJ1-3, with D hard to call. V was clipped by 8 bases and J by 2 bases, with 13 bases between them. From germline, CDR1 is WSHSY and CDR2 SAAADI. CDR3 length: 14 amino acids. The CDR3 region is CASRGFQAGNTIYF. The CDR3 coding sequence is TGCGCCAGCCGTGGGTTTCAAGCTGGAAACACCATATATTTT.